This TCR beta chain was documented in a study of long-term antiretroviral therapy in people with HIV. Study observations and caveats: The data indicate that diversity increased after ART but remained below transplant donor controls.

Samples were assayed with immunoSEQ v3.0 at survey level. Clones were sequenced by immunoSEQ multiplex PCR, and TCRdb holds only the in-frame ones, with some missing. In the table there are 20,000 to 25,000 clones, 80% to 95% of which are singletons. As concerns this clone: The target antigen is unknown.

CDR3 length: 14 amino acids. Germline CDR1 SGHVS, CDR2 FNYEAQ. J lost 3 bases, V lost 5 bases, and 4 bases had no gene match. The chain links TRBV7-6 to TRBJ2-5, with 9 bases matching TRBD2. The sample consisted of unsorted PBMCs, taken 4.4 years after starting antiretroviral therapy. The source of this sequence is a woman between 45 and 60 years old with HIV. This CDR3 is CASSRRGREETQYF. CDR3 DNA: TGTGCCAGCAGCCGGCGCGGGAGGGAAGAGACCCAGTACTTC. Supplemented by reference TRBV7-6 and TRBJ2-5, the full variable domain reads GAGVSQSPRYKVTKRGQDVALRCDPISGHVSLYWYRQALGQGPEFLTYFNYEAQQDKSGLPNDRFSAERPEGSISTLTIQRTEQRDSAMYRCASSRRGREETQYFGPGTRLLVL.